The 6 T cell receptor beta chains given below trace back to one sample, sequenced in a study of control samples from healthy donors and cancer patients. Repertoires were generated with immunoSEQ multiplex PCR, while TCRdb's copy carries only in-frame clones and drops some. The table includes about 270,000 clones, about 80% detected once. The specimen was PBMCs. These receptors originate from an older woman with lung cancer.

A remark on this clone: An end of the junction does not agree with germline; a read error may underlie this. This sequence joins TRBV7-7 and TRBJ2-2; D possibly corresponds to TRBD1 (6 bases). The germline CDR1 and CDR2 sequences are SSHAT and FNYEAQ (reference sequence). The CDR3 length is 16 residues. The CDR3 DNA follows: TGTGCTAGCAGCTCAGGGGCGTTTATGGACACCGGGGAGCTGTTTTTT. Amino acids: CASSSGAFMDTGELFF.

This clone was seen a single time. The V gene is TRBV6-6, the J gene TRBJ1-1; 8 bases line up with TRBD1. The V gene's germline CDR1 is MNHNY and CDR2 SVGAGI (reference sequence). V shed 6 bases and J 1 base; nucleotides not matched to a gene: 4. This CDR3 is built from 14 residues. This CDR3 reads CASRTQGANTEAFF. In nucleotides, the CDR3 is TGTGCCAGCAGAACGCAGGGGGCGAACACTGAAGCTTTCTTT.

The rearrangement links TRBV7-3 to TRBJ1-1; D gene ambiguous. CDR1 and CDR2 (germline): SGHTA, FQGTGA. V was cut by 2 bases and J by 8 bases, with 15 bases left in between. The CDR3 extends over 14 amino acids. The CDR3 DNA reads TGTGCCAGCAGCTTACAAGTCCCGCCAATCGAAGCTTTCTTT. Its protein product is CASSLQVPPIEAFF.

This clone appeared once. The chain has TRBV14 and TRBJ2-2; D not certain. Trimming left V 0 bases short and J 4 bases short, with 12 bases between. This CDR3 has 16 residues. Germline loops: CDR1 SGHDN, CDR2 FVKESK. In DNA form, the CDR3 reads TGTGCCAGCAGCCAAGATTTCGGAGAGGCCACCGGGGAGCTGTTTTTT. Translating gives CASSQDFGEATGELFF.

The J gene is TRBJ2-5, the V gene TRBV5-1; 7 nucleotides line up with TRBD1. Per the germline V gene, CDR1 is SGHRS and CDR2 is YFSETQ. This CDR3 is 15 amino acids long. J lost 4 bases, V lost 5 bases, and 11 bases had no gene match. CDR3: CASRQNLQGRETQYF. In DNA, the CDR3 is TGCGCCAGCAGGCAGAACCTACAGGGGAGAGAGACCCAGTACTTC.

The rearrangement links TRBV7-3 to TRBJ1-1; no firm D call. The V and J ends lost 3 bases and 5 bases respectively, with 7 bases between them. Germline values: CDR1 SGHTA, CDR2 FQGTGA. There are 12 residues in the CDR3. CDR3 nucleotides: TGTGCCAGCAGCTTCGGACGGACTGAAGCTTTCTTT. Residues: CASSFGRTEAFF.